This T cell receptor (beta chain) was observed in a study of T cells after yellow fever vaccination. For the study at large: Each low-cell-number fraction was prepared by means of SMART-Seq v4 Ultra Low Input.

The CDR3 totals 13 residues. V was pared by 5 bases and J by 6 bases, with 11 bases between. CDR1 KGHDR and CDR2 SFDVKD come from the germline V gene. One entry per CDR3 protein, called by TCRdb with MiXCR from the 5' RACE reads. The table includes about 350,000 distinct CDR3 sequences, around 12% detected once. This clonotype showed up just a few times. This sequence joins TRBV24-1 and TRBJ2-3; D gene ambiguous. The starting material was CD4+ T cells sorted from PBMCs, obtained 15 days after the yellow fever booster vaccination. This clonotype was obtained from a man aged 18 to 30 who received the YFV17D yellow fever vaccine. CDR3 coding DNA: TGTGCCACCAGTGTCCCCCCAGCGGATACGCAGTATTTT. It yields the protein CATSVPPADTQYF.